The 10 T cell receptor beta chains presented below share a single source sample, sequenced in a study of OX40 agonist ivuxolimab in advanced cancers. The protocol was immunoSEQ multiplex PCR, while the TCRdb copy is restricted to in-frame clones and leaves out a portion. Seen here are about 75,000 clones, roughly nine tenths observed once, and the top ten hold about 0.4%. The sample in question was CD4+ or CD8+ T cells sorted from blood, obtained in a trial of the OX40 agonist ivuxolimab. All receptors derive from an adult with an advanced solid tumor such as melanoma, head and neck, liver or kidney cancer.

The chain joins TRBV7-9 to TRBJ1-1; D is perhaps TRBD1 (6 bases). In germline, CDR1 is SEHNR, CDR2 FQNEAQ (reference sequence). The V gene lost 3 bases and the J gene lost 1 base, with 12 bases spanning the gap. This CDR3 is built from 15 residues. The CDR3 bases are TGTGCCAGCAGCTTTTCGGACAGAGAGAACACTGAAGCTTTCTTT. As protein: CASSFSDRENTEAFF.

This sequence joins TRBV6-1 and TRBJ2-3, with D possibly being TRBD2 (6 bases). The germline V gene has CDR1 MNHNS and CDR2 SASEGT. The V end lost 5 bases, the J end lost 2 bases, and 14 bases lay between the germline ends. The CDR3 is 15 amino acids. The CDR3 sequence: CASSSWRGNTDTQYF. The CDR3 DNA follows: TGTGCCAGCAGTTCCTGGCGGGGTAACACAGATACGCAGTATTTT.

This sequence joins TRBV9 and TRBJ2-1, with 9 bases that match TRBD2. The CDR3 loop spans 13 amino acids. With V trimmed by 8 bases and J by 1 base, 1 base remained unmatched. Germline V gives CDR1 SGDLS, CDR2 YYNGEE. The CDR3: CASAGGSYNEQFF. CDR3 in DNA: TGTGCCAGTGCGGGGGGGTCCTACAATGAGCAGTTCTTC.

The CDR3 loop reads CASSLLAGVNTGELFF. The CDR3 region has the DNA TGTGCCAGCAGCTTACTAGCGGGGGTGAACACCGGGGAGCTGTTTTTT. The chain links TRBV7-2 to TRBJ2-2; 10 bases agree with TRBD2. The CDR3 has 16 amino acids. With V trimmed by 2 bases and J by 1 base, 1 base remained unmatched. Germline assignment: CDR1 SGHTA and CDR2 FQGNSA.

This chain links TRBV30 with TRBJ2-4; the D is unclear. The germline V gene encodes CDR1 GTSNPN and CDR2 SVGIG (reference sequence). The CDR3 length is 14 residues. Trimming took 0 bases from V and 7 from J, leaving 13 bases between them. The CDR3 loop reads CAWSVYGLRNIQYF. DNA of the CDR3: TGTGCCTGGAGTGTTTACGGCCTTCGGAACATTCAGTACTTC.

V usage is TRBV29-1 and J usage is TRBJ2-3; possibly TRBD1 for D (5 bases). The CDR3 covers 14 residues. CDR1 SQVTM and CDR2 ANQGSEA come from the germline V gene. The V gene lost 2 bases and the J gene lost 0 bases, with 9 bases spanning the gap. CDR3 nucleotide sequence: TGCAGCGTTGAATCAGGGTTCAGCACAGATACGCAGTATTTT. Translating gives CSVESGFSTDTQYF.

The V call is TRBV18, the J call TRBJ2-7; D call uncertain. The V gene lost 3 bases and the J gene lost 0 bases, with 6 bases spanning the gap. This CDR3 contains 13 residues. The germline gives CDR1 KGHSH, CDR2 LQKENI. CDR3 region: CASSPDHSYEQYF. Written as DNA, the CDR3 is TGTGCCAGCTCACCCGACCACTCCTACGAGCAGTACTTC.

The gene calls are TRBV10-3 and TRBJ2-2, with D perhaps assigned TRBD1 or TRBD2 (6 bases each). Germline-derived CDR1 and CDR2 are ENHRY and SYGVKD. The length of the CDR3 is 14 residues. Trimming took 10 bases from V and 6 from J, leaving 18 bases between them. This CDR3 is CASYRDSNAGELFF. The CDR3 coding sequence is TGTGCCAGTTACAGGGACTCTAACGCCGGGGAGCTGTTTTTT.

This chain joins TRBV27 and TRBJ2-7; a weak D match, TRBD1 (6 bases). The V end lost 5 bases, the J end lost 3 bases, and 17 bases lay between the germline ends. Germline assignment: CDR1 MNHEY and CDR2 SMNVEV (reference sequence). This CDR3 has 15 amino acids. The CDR3 is CASSLPGHGLYEQYF. CDR3 coding DNA: TGTGCCAGCAGTCTACCGGGACATGGACTCTACGAGCAGTACTTC.

The chain joins TRBV7-9 to TRBJ2-7; 8 bases fit TRBD1. Germline values: CDR1 SEHNR, CDR2 FQNEAQ (reference sequence). The trim removed 5 bases at V and 3 bases at J, leaving 18 bases unmatched. This CDR3 has 18 residues. The CDR3 is CASSRPRQGSRENYEQYF. CDR3 nucleotide sequence: TGTGCCAGCAGCCGCCCCCGACAGGGGTCTCGAGAAAACTACGAGCAGTACTTC.